The 27 T cell receptor beta chains in this list originate from one sample, sequenced in a study of shared clonotypes between healthy human individuals. Generated by immunoSEQ multiplex PCR, the TCRdb table keeps only in-frame clones and is missing some. The sample contains approximately 2.3 million clones, about 92% of which appear only once. Sequenced sample: naive CD4+ T cells from PBMCs. The subset was: CD45RA+ positively selected. All receptors come from a man aged 18 to 29 in good health. Some clones in this sample may be carry-over from other donors' samples.

This chain joins TRBV2 and TRBJ1-5; 8 bases agree with TRBD1. V shed 8 bases and J 6 bases; nucleotides not matched to a gene: 6. Germline loops: CDR1 SNHLY, CDR2 FYNNEI. The CDR3 runs 13 residues. The CDR3 loop is CASGTGPSQPQHF. CDR3 nucleotide sequence: TGTGCCAGCGGGACAGGCCCCAGTCAGCCCCAGCATTTT.

The chain uses TRBV4-2 and TRBJ1-3; TRBD1 is a possible D gene (5 bases). The length of the CDR3 is 18 residues. Germline CDR1 reads LGHNA; CDR2 reads YNFKEQ. With 0 bases removed from V and 2 bases from J, the gap between germline ends came to 17 bases. The DNA for the CDR3 is TGTGCCAGCAGCCAAGATCAAGGGCAGGGTGGGCCTGGAAACACCATATATTTT. It codes for CASSQDQGQGGPGNTIYF.

The chain employs TRBV5-1 and TRBJ2-1; the D gene is possibly TRBD1 (5 bases). This CDR3 has 17 residues. The V gene lost 4 bases and the J gene lost 2 bases, with 19 bases spanning the gap. Germline CDR1 and CDR2: SGHRS and YFSETQ. This chain's CDR3 is CASSEDTRTNTYNEQFF. The CDR3 region has the DNA TGCGCCAGCAGCGAGGACACCCGAACAAATACCTACAATGAGCAGTTCTTC. The whole variable domain, remainder taken from reference TRBV5-1 and TRBJ2-1, is KAGVTQTPRYLIKTRGQQVTLSCSPISGHRSVSWYQQTPGQGLQFLFEYFSETQRNKGNFPGRFSGRQFSNSRSEMNVSTLELGDSALYLCASSEDTRTNTYNEQFFGPGTRLTVL.

This chain joins TRBV19 and TRBJ1-1; 7 nucleotides agree with TRBD1. Per the germline V gene, CDR1 is LNHDA and CDR2 is SQIVND (reference sequence). The CDR3 is made up of 20 amino acids. The ends lost 7 bases at V and 0 bases at J; junction bases unmatched: 23. CDR3 coding DNA: TGTGCCAGTACGCGCCGCCGAACAGGGGTAAACCTTGCGCTGAACACTGAAGCTTTCTTT. It translates to CASTRRRTGVNLALNTEAFF.

The chain employs TRBV5-6 and TRBJ2-7, with D uncertain. This CDR3 region has 12 residues. Trimming took off 3 bases at V and 3 bases at J, with 7 bases between the two ends. Germline V CDR1 and CDR2: SGHDT, YYEEEE. CDR3 sequence reads: CASSSQDYEQYF. CDR3 DNA: TGTGCCAGCAGCTCCCAGGACTACGAGCAGTACTTC. The full variable domain, its missing parts supplied by reference TRBV5-6 and TRBJ2-7, is DAGVTQSPTHLIKTRGQQVTLRCSPKSGHDTVSWYQQALGQGPQFIFQYYEEEERQRGNFPDRFSGHQFPNYSSELNVNALLLGDSALYLCASSSQDYEQYFGPGTRLTVT.

This rearrangement joins TRBV7-2 to TRBJ2-5; no firm D call. The CDR3 loop spans 19 amino acids. V lost 1 base and J 3 bases, leaving 24 bases between the germline ends. The germline V gene encodes CDR1 SGHTA and CDR2 FQGNSA. The DNA of the CDR3 is TGTGCCAGCAGCTTAGTTAGTAGTTGGAGCGTCAGCGCAAAAGAGACCCAGTACTTC. It codes for CASSLVSSWSVSAKETQYF.

The chain joins TRBV7-2 to TRBJ2-7, with D perhaps TRBD1 (5 bases). This CDR3 spans 15 amino acids. The V gene lost 5 bases and the J gene lost 0 bases, with 14 bases spanning the gap. Germline V gene lookup returns CDR1 SGHTA and CDR2 FQGNSA. CDR3 amino acids: CASSVHRTNSYEQYF. CDR3 DNA: TGTGCCAGCAGCGTACACCGGACAAACTCCTACGAGCAGTACTTC.

The chain combines TRBV25-1 with TRBJ2-3; D might be TRBD2 (6 bases). The CDR3 is 16 amino acids. Deletions cut 2 bases from V and 6 bases from J, with 18 bases between. In germline, CDR1 is MGHDK, CDR2 SYGVNS. CDR3 loop: CASSESWGELTDTQYF. The DNA for the CDR3 is TGTGCCAGCAGTGAAAGTTGGGGGGAGTTGACGGATACGCAGTATTTT.

J is TRBJ1-5 and V is TRBV6-1; D possibly corresponds to TRBD1 (5 bases). The germline V and J ends were trimmed by 1 base and 2 bases, with 9 bases remaining between them. In germline, CDR1 is MNHNS, CDR2 SASEGT. The CDR3 has 15 amino acids. The CDR3 region is CASSEVGGGNQPQHF. As DNA, the CDR3 is TGTGCCAGCAGTGAAGTGGGGGGGGGCAATCAGCCCCAGCATTTT.

As to this clone: Other DNA variants within this sample encode the same CDR3. The rearrangement joins TRBV5-1 to TRBJ2-5, with D perhaps TRBD2 (5 bases). The CDR3 has 13 residues. Germline V CDR1 and CDR2: SGHRS, YFSETQ. The germline V and J ends were trimmed by 4 bases and 0 bases, with 7 bases remaining between them. CDR3 DNA: TGCGCCAGCAGCCCCGGGGACCAAGAGACCCAGTACTTC. Protein sequence: CASSPGDQETQYF.

This clone appeared many times. The gene calls are TRBV6-6 and TRBJ2-3; the match to TRBD1 covers 11 bases. Germline CDR1 MNHNY, CDR2 SVGAGI (reference sequence). With V trimmed by 8 bases and J by 3 bases, 4 bases remained unmatched. This CDR3 region has 14 residues. The CDR3 is CASARDRGTDTQYF. The CDR3, as DNA: TGTGCCAGCGCTAGGGACAGGGGGACAGATACGCAGTATTTT.

This rearrangement joins TRBV30 to TRBJ2-1, with 7 bases aligning to TRBD2. The CDR3 is made up of 11 amino acids. The ends lost 1 base at V and 10 bases at J; junction bases unmatched: 1. Germline assignment: CDR1 GTSNPN and CDR2 SVGIG (reference sequence). The CDR3 loop reads CAWSEGGEQFF. The DNA of the CDR3 is TGTGCCTGGAGTGAGGGAGGGGAGCAGTTCTTC.

This clone was observed once. The chain couples TRBV5-1 to TRBJ1-1; D is unclear. Germline CDR1 and CDR2: SGHRS and YFSETQ. The V end was cut by 0 bases, the J end by 0 bases, with 15 bases between. The CDR3 is 17 residues long. The CDR3 nucleotides read TGCGCCAGCAGCTTGGTTTCAGGAAACTTCATGAACACTGAAGCTTTCTTT. This encodes CASSLVSGNFMNTEAFF.

As for this clone: A junction boundary mismatches the germline segment, possibly from a read error. The J gene is TRBJ2-1, the V gene TRBV18; 11 nucleotides align to TRBD2. This CDR3 contains 15 residues. Germline values: CDR1 KGHSH, CDR2 LQKENI. The CDR3 DNA reads TGTGCCAGCTCGCCACTAGCGGGAGTTCGGAATGAGCAGTTCTTC. Protein: CASSPLAGVRNEQFF.

The chain has TRBV5-1 and TRBJ2-1; a possible D gene is TRBD1 (6 bases). Germline V gene sequence: CDR1 SGHRS, CDR2 YFSETQ. The V end lost 4 bases, the J end lost 0 bases, and 8 bases lay between the germline ends. CDR3 size: 14 residues. The chain's CDR3 is CASSQGSSYNEQFF. The CDR3 DNA follows: TGCGCCAGCAGCCAGGGGAGCTCCTACAATGAGCAGTTCTTC.

This chain connects TRBV6-6 to TRBJ1-4; D might be TRBD1 (6 bases). Germline V lookup: CDR1 MNHNY, CDR2 SVGAGI (reference sequence). Trimming pared 5 bases from V and 13 bases from J, leaving 17 bases between. The CDR3 runs 13 residues. The CDR3 protein is CASSANRASGLFF. CDR3 in DNA: TGTGCCAGCAGTGCAAACAGGGCTTCTGGACTGTTTTTT.

This sequence joins TRBV9 and TRBJ2-1; D is undetermined. Germline assignment: CDR1 SGDLS and CDR2 YYNGEE. The V gene lost 0 bases and the J gene lost 6 bases, with 13 bases spanning the gap. This CDR3 region has 15 residues. The CDR3: CASSVADRFGNEQFF. The CDR3, as DNA: TGTGCCAGCAGCGTAGCGGACCGATTCGGCAATGAGCAGTTCTTC.

The rearrangement links TRBV7-9 to TRBJ1-5; unclear D gene. The CDR3 consists of 13 residues. Germline assignment: CDR1 SEHNR and CDR2 FQNEAQ (reference sequence). V lost 5 bases, J lost 1 base, and 6 bases lay in between. CDR3 sequence (DNA): TGTGCCAGCAGCCCCGTGAGCAATCAGCCCCAGCATTTT. Translated: CASSPVSNQPQHF.

This chain joins TRBV11-2 and TRBJ2-6; no definite D call. This CDR3 is built from 15 residues. The V gene's germline CDR1 is SGHAT and CDR2 FQNNGV. Trimming removed 6 bases at V and 1 base at J, with 10 bases between. The CDR3 region has the DNA TGTGCCAGCAGAGAGGTAGCTTCTGGGGCCAACGTCCTGACTTTC. It specifies CASREVASGANVLTF.

This rearrangement joins TRBV4-2 to TRBJ2-7; D possibly uses TRBD1 or TRBD2 (5 bases each). The CDR3 contains 15 residues. V was pared by 1 base and J by 2 bases, with 12 bases between. Germline V lookup: CDR1 LGHNA, CDR2 YNFKEQ. The CDR3 nucleotides are TGTGCCAGCAGCCAAGCAGAGGGGCAGGCCTACGAGCAGTACTTC. It specifies CASSQAEGQAYEQYF.

CDR3 bases: TGCGCCAGCAGCCAACCTAGACTAGCTTCCGAGCAGTACTTC. The encoded protein is CASSQPRLASEQYF. The chain links TRBV4-1 to TRBJ2-7; 7 bases agree with TRBD2. CDR1 and CDR2 from the germline V gene are MGHRA and YSYEKL. The length of the CDR3 is 14 residues. V was pared by 2 bases and J by 6 bases, with 7 bases of the junction left unmatched.

This chain joins TRBV19 and TRBJ2-2, with D tentatively TRBD2 (6 bases). This CDR3 region has 16 residues. Trimming took off 6 bases at V and 0 bases at J, with 14 bases between the two ends. Germline values: CDR1 LNHDA, CDR2 SQIVND (reference sequence). The CDR3 DNA sequence: TGTGCCAGTAGAGAGGGAGGCAGGTCGAACACCGGGGAGCTGTTTTTT. It encodes CASREGGRSNTGELFF.

The chain has TRBV30 and TRBJ1-4; tentatively, D is TRBD1 (6 bases). Germline loops: CDR1 GTSNPN, CDR2 SVGIG (reference sequence). V was shortened by 3 bases and J by 8 bases, with 13 bases between the two germline ends. The CDR3 totals 13 residues. The CDR3 here is CAWSGGGGEKLFF. Written as DNA, the CDR3 is TGTGCCTGGAGCGGAGGGGGTGGGGAAAAACTGTTTTTT.

The chain couples TRBV5-4 to TRBJ2-7, with 7 bases fitting TRBD1. V was clipped by 0 bases and J by 0 bases; unmatched bases: 9. Per the germline V gene, CDR1 is SGHNT and CDR2 is YYREEE (reference sequence). The CDR3 has 17 amino acids. The CDR3 sequence: CASSLGFGGQNSYEQYF. CDR3 in DNA: TGTGCCAGCAGCTTGGGGTTTGGGGGACAGAACTCCTACGAGCAGTACTTC.

The J gene is TRBJ2-7, the V gene TRBV18; no definite D call. The CDR3 sequence is 17 residues long. The ends were cut back, 6 bases at V and 3 bases at J, with 24 bases in the middle. CDR1 is KGHSH, CDR2 LQKENI, per germline. The CDR3 sequence is CASSLLKGSGFLYEQYF. The CDR3 DNA sequence: TGTGCCAGCTCCCTACTGAAGGGTTCCGGATTCCTCTACGAGCAGTACTTC.

The chain carries TRBV28 and TRBJ2-1, with D perhaps TRBD2 (6 bases). Trimming took 7 bases from V and 4 from J, leaving 14 bases between them. In germline, CDR1 is MDHEN, CDR2 SYDVKM. The CDR3 extends over 14 amino acids. Written as DNA, the CDR3 is TGTGCCAGCAATCGAGGTAGCGGATACAATGAGCAGTTCTTC. Amino acids: CASNRGSGYNEQFF. The entire variable domain, with the rest obtained from reference TRBV28 and TRBJ2-1, is as follows: DVKVTQSSRYLVKRTGEKVFLECVQDMDHENMFWYRQDPGLGLRLIYFSYDVKMKEKGDIPEGYSVSREKKERFSLILESASTNQTSMYLCASNRGSGYNEQFFGPGTRLTVL.

This clone was observed a few times. The sample holds other DNA sequences that translate to the same CDR3. The chain links TRBV9 to TRBJ1-2; no clear D. The CDR3 is made up of 13 amino acids. V lost 0 bases and J lost 2, with 5 bases in between. Germline V lookup: CDR1 SGDLS, CDR2 YYNGEE. CDR3 nucleotide sequence: TGTGCCAGCAGCGTAGTTCAAAACTATGGCTACACCTTC. Protein: CASSVVQNYGYTF.